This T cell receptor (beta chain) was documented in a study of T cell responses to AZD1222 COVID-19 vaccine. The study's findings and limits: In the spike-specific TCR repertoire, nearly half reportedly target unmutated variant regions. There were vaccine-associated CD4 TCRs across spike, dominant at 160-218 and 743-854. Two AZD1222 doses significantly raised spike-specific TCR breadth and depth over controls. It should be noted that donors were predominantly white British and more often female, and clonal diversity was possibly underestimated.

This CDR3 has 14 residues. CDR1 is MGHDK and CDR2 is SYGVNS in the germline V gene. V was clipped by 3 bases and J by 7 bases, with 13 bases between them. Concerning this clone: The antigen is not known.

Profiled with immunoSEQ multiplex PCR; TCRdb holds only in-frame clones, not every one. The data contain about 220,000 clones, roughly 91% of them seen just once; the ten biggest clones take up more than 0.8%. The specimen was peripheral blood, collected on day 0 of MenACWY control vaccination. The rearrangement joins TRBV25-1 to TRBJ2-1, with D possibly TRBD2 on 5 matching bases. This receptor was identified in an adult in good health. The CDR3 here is CASSDPSSANEQFF. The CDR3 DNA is TGTGCCAGCAGTGATCCTAGCTCAGCAAATGAGCAGTTCTTC.